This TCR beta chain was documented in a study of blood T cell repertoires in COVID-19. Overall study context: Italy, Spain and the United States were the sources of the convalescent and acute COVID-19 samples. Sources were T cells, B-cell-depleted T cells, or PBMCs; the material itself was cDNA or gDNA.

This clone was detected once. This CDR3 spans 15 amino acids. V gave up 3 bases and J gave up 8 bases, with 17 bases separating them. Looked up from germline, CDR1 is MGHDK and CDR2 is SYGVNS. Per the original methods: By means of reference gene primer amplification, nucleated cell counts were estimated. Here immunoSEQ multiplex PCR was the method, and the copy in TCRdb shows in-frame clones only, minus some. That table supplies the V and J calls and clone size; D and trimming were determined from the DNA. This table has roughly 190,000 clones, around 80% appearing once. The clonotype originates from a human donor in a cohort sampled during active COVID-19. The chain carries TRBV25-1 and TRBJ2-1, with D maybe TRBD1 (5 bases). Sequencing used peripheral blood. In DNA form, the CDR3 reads TGTGCCAGCAGTGATAGGACATCTTTTACAGATGAGCAGTTCTTC. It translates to CASSDRTSFTDEQFF.